These 12 T cell receptor beta chains were all obtained from the same sample, sequenced in a study of blood T cells in healthy people across ages (dated by TCRdb to between 2015 and 2017). Libraries were prepared through 5' RACE. Sequencing was carried out with an Illumina HiSeq 2500. The second PCR ran for about 6 to 12 cycles and used a J-beta primer mix along with a sample-barcoded 5' primer. TCRdb redid the processing of the public reads, applying fastp at Q25 and MiXCR, and retained in-frame beta chains. Rows with a matching CDR3 protein are joined into one entry that keeps the most common DNA and genes. The sample table shows roughly 680,000 distinct CDR3 sequences, and roughly half are seen once. Of the sample, roughly 13% is held by the ten largest clones. The sequencing input was blood. The receptors derive from a woman of 80 years or more in good health.

This chain uses TRBV7-2 with TRBJ2-1; D remains ambiguous. Trimming removed 1 base from V and 14 bases from J, with 18 bases in between. The CDR3 spans 14 residues. Germline V CDR1 and CDR2: SGHTA, FQGNSA. The CDR3, as DNA: TGTGCCAGCAGCTTAGAGGAGACTCCCCCGGTGGAGTTCTTC. This codes for CASSLEETPPVEFF.

The CDR3: CASSPERFSETQFF. CDR3 DNA: TGTGCCAGCAGCCCGGAGCGGTTTTCAGAGACCCAGTTCTTC. V and J are TRBV13 and TRBJ2-5, with a tentative D call TRBD2 (5 bases). Matching the DNA end better, TRBJ2-1 makes the J call doubtful. The CDR3 has 14 amino acids. Germline assignment: CDR1 PRHDT and CDR2 FYEKMQ (reference sequence).

The chain is built from TRBV11-1 and TRBJ2-5; 9 bases line up with TRBD1. Germline assignment: CDR1 SGHAT and CDR2 FQDESV (reference sequence). The CDR3 length is 16 residues. V dropped 5 bases and J dropped 1; count of bases not matched to a gene: 8. CDR3 region: CASSGTTGGPQETQYF. The CDR3 DNA reads as TGTGCCAGCAGCGGAACGACAGGGGGTCCCCAAGAGACCCAGTACTTC.

To note about this clonotype: This may stem from a read error, because a much larger clone lies one nucleotide away. The chain couples TRBV2 to TRBJ2-5; the D is unclear. Between the trimmed V and J ends, which lost 9 bases and 2 bases, there was a span of 10 bases. Germline V gives CDR1 SNHLY, CDR2 FYNNEI. The CDR3 consists of 12 residues. The CDR3 loop is CASPRLQETQYF. DNA for the CDR3: TGTGCCAGTCCGCGGCTACAAGAGACCCAGTACTTC.

This clonotype was counted a few times. V and J are TRBV11-2 and TRBJ2-3; D is possibly TRBD1 (6 bases). Germline assignment: CDR1 SGHAT and CDR2 FQNNGV. CDR3 length: 15 amino acids. The V end was cut by 6 bases, the J end by 0 bases, with 13 bases between. As DNA, the CDR3 is TGTGCCAGCAGTCCATGGGGGCCCAGCACAGATACGCAGTATTTT. Translation: CASSPWGPSTDTQYF.

The V call is TRBV3-1, the J call TRBJ1-6, with a tentative D call TRBD1 (5 bases). From germline, CDR1 is LGHDT and CDR2 YNNKEL (reference sequence). Between the trimmed V and J ends, which lost 3 bases and 10 bases, there was a span of 10 bases. This CDR3 contains 13 residues. The DNA for the CDR3 is TGTGCCAGCAGCCAGGACATTCGATCACCCCTCCACTTT. It translates to CASSQDIRSPLHF.

This clonotype was recorded at least ten times. The chain is built from TRBV20-1 and TRBJ2-3; D gene ambiguous. This CDR3 spans 15 amino acids. V lost 0 bases to trimming and J lost 1 base, with 11 bases between them. Per germline, CDR1 DFQATT and CDR2 SNEGSKA (reference sequence). The CDR3 spells CSARDRRDGTDTQYF. Here the CDR3 DNA reads TGCAGTGCTAGAGATAGACGAGACGGCACAGATACGCAGTATTTT.

This clonotype was seen repeatedly, ten times or more. The rearrangement joins TRBV7-2 to TRBJ2-4, with D uncertain. Germline-derived CDR1 and CDR2 are SGHTA and FQGNSA. V lost 3 bases and J 2 bases, leaving 5 bases between the germline ends. The CDR3 covers 13 residues. The CDR3 bases are TGTGCCAGCAGCTTTGTCTCCAAAAACATTCAGTACTTC. Translating gives CASSFVSKNIQYF.

V gene TRBV6-1 combines with J gene TRBJ2-7; D may be TRBD1 or TRBD2 (5 bases each). Trimming took off 2 bases at V and 4 bases at J, with 12 bases between the two ends. Per the germline V gene, CDR1 is MNHNS and CDR2 is SASEGT. The CDR3 totals 14 residues. In nucleotides, the CDR3 is TGTGCCAGCAGTGAAATGGGACCTCTATACGAGCAGTACTTC. Encoded protein: CASSEMGPLYEQYF.

This clonotype was seen many times. The rearrangement joins TRBV20-1 to TRBJ2-1; 8 nucleotides line up with TRBD2. Germline-derived CDR1 and CDR2 are DFQATT and SNEGSKA (reference sequence). CDR3 length: 16 residues. The junction had 9 bases not matched to a gene; V was cut back by 1 base and J by 4 bases. CDR3 residues: CSARGGSSGAYNEQFF. The CDR3 region has the DNA TGCAGTGCTAGAGGCGGGAGTAGCGGGGCTTACAATGAGCAGTTCTTC.

V usage is TRBV4-3 and J usage is TRBJ1-6; possible D gene TRBD1, 6 bases. The V end lost 0 bases, the J end lost 9 bases, and 9 bases lay between the germline ends. Germline values: CDR1 LGHNA, CDR2 YSLEER. CDR3 length: 14 amino acids. The CDR3 nucleotides read TGCGCCAGCAGCCAAGATAGGGGGGGTTCACCCCTCCACTTT. Protein sequence: CASSQDRGGSPLHF.

In this sample, this clonotype turned up many times. The chain is built from TRBV6-5 and TRBJ2-3, with D hard to call. This CDR3 comprises 11 residues. Trimming cost V 5 bases and J 2 bases, with 2 bases left between them. Looked up from germline, CDR1 is MNHEY and CDR2 is SVGAGI. The CDR3 DNA follows: TGTGCCAGCAGTCACACAGATACGCAGTATTTT. Translated, it gives CASSHTDTQYF.